This T cell receptor beta chain was found in a study of blood T cell repertoires in COVID-19. Study-wide background: There were acute and convalescent COVID-19 samples, and they came from the United States, Italy and Spain. PBMCs, B-cell-depleted T cells, or T cells provided the cDNA or gDNA that made up the material.

CDR1 is MNHNY, CDR2 SVGAGI, per germline (reference sequence). The V segment lost 6 bases and the J segment 0 bases; nucleotides outside the gene matches: 19. The CDR3 runs to 20 residues. Authors' processing steps: Estimation of nucleated cell counts relied on the amplification of reference gene primers. Generated by immunoSEQ multiplex PCR, the TCRdb table keeps only in-frame clones and is missing some. V, J and clone size derive from that table, while D and trimming were established from the DNA sequence. The sample has 75,000 to 100,000 clones, about 89% seen once; the top ten hold 15% to 20%. Sequencing was performed on peripheral blood. The J gene is TRBJ2-7, the V gene TRBV6-6; 11 bases agree with TRBD2. The sequence was obtained from a human donor in a cohort sampled during active COVID-19. The CDR3 sequence: CASSPGMGSGRGLNSYEQYF. CDR3 nucleotides: TGTGCCAGCAGCCCAGGAATGGGTAGCGGGAGGGGCTTAAACTCCTACGAGCAGTACTTC.